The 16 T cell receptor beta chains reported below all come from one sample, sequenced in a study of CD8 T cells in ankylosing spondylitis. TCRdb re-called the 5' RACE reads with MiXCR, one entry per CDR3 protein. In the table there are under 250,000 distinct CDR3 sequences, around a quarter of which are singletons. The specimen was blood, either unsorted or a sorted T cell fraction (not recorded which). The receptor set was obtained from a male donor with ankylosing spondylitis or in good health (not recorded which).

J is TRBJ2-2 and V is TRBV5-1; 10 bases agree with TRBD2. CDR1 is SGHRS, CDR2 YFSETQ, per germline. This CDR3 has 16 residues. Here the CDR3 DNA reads TGCGTTAGCAGCTTGCTAGCGGGAGTGTCAACCGGGGAGCTGTTTTTT. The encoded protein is CVSSLLAGVSTGELFF.

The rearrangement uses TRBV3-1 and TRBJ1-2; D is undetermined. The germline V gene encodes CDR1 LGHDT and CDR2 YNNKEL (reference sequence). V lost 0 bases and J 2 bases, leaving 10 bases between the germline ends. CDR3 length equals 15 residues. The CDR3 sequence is CASSQEAARNYGYTF. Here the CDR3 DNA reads TGTGCCAGCAGCCAAGAGGCGGCACGGAACTATGGCTACACCTTC.

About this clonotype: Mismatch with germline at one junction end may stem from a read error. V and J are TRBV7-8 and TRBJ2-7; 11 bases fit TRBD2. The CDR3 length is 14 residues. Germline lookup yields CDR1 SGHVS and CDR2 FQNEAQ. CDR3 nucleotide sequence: TGTGCCAGCAGCTTGACTAGCGGGACCTACGACCAGTACTTC. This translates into CASSLTSGTYDQYF. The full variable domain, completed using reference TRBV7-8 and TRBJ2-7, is GAGVSQSPRYKVAKRGQDVALRCDPISGHVSLFWYQQALGQGPEFLTYFQNEAQLDKSGLPSDRFFAERPEGSVSTLKIQRTQQEDSAVYLCASSLTSGTYDQYFGPGTRLTVT.

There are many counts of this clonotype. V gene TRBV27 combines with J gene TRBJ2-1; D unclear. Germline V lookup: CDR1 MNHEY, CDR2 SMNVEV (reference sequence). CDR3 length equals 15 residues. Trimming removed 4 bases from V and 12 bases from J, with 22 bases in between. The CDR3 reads CASSSSVDTAPRQFF. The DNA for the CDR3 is TGTGCCAGCAGTTCCTCGGTCGACACAGCCCCTCGGCAGTTCTTC.

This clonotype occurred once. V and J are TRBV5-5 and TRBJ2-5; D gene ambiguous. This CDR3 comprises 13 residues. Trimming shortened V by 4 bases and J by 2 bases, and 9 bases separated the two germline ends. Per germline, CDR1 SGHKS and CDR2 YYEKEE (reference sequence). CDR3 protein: CASSVRGQETQYF. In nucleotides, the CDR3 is TGTGCCAGCAGCGTTCGTGGGCAAGAGACCCAGTACTTC.

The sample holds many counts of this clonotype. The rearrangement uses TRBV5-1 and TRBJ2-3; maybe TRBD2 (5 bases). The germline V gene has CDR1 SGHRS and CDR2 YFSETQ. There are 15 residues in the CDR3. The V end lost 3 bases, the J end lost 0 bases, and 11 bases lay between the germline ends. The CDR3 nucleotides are TGCGCCAGCAGCTCAGGACTGAAAAGCACAGATACGCAGTATTTT. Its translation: CASSSGLKSTDTQYF. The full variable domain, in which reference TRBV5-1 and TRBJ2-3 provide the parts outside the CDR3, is KAGVTQTPRYLIKTRGQQVTLSCSPISGHRSVSWYQQTPGQGLQFLFEYFSETQRNKGNFPGRFSGRQFSNSRSEMNVSTLELGDSALYLCASSSGLKSTDTQYFGPGTRLTVL.

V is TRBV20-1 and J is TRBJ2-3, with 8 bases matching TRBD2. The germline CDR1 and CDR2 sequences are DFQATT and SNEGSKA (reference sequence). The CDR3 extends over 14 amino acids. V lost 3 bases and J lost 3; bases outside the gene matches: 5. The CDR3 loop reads CSASAGRATDTQYF. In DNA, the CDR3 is TGCAGTGCTAGCGCCGGGAGGGCGACAGATACGCAGTATTTT.

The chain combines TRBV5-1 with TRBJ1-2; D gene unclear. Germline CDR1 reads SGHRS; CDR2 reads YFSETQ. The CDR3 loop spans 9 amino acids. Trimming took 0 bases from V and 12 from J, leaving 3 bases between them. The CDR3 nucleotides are TGCGCCAGCAGCTTGGGGGACACCTTC. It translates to CASSLGDTF.

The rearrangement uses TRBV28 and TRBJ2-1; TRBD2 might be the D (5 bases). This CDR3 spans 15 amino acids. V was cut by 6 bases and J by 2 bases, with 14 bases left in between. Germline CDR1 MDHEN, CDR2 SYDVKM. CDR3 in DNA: TGTGCCAGCAGCCCCTGGAGCGGAACCTACAATGAGCAGTTCTTC. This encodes CASSPWSGTYNEQFF.

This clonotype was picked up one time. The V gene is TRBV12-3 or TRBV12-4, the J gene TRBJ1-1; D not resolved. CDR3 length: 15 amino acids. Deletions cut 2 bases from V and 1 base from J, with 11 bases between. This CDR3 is CASSLLTPKNTEAFF. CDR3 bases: TGTGCCAGCAGTTTACTGACCCCGAAGAACACTGAAGCTTTCTTT.

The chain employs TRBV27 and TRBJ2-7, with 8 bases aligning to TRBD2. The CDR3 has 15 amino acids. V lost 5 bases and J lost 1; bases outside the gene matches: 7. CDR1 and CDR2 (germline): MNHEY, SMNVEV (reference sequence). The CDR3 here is CASSPPAGASYEQYF. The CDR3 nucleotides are TGTGCCAGCAGTCCACCAGCGGGAGCTTCCTACGAGCAGTACTTC.

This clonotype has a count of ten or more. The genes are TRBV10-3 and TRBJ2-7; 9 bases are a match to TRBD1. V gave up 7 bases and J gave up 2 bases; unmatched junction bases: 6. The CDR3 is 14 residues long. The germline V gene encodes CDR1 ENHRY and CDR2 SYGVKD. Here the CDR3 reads CAITRTGDPYEQYF. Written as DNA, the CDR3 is TGTGCCATCACTAGGACAGGGGATCCCTACGAGCAGTACTTC.

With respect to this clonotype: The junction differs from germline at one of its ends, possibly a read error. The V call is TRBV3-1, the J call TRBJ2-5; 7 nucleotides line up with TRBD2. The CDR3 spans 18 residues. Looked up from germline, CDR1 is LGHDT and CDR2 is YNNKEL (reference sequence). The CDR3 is CASCQEGTTMLGQETQYF. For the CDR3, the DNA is TGTGCCAGCTGCCAAGAGGGGACTACCATGTTGGGCCAAGAGACCCAGTACTTC.

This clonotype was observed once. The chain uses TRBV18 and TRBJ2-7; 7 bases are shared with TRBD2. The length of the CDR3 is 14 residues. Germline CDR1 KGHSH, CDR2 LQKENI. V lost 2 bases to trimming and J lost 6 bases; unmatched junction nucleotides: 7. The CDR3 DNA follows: TGTGCCAGCTCACCAAGCACTAGCGCGGCCGAGCAGTACTTC. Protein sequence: CASSPSTSAAEQYF.

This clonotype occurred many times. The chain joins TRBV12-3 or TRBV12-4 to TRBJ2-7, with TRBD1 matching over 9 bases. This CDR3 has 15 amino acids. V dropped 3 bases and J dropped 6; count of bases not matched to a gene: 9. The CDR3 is CASSFASDRGFEQYF. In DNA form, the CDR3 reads TGTGCCAGCAGTTTCGCATCCGACAGGGGGTTCGAGCAGTACTTC.

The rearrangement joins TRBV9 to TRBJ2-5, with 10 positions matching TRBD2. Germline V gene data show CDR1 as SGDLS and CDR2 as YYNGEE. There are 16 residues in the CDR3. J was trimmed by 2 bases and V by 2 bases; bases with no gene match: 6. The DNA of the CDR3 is TGTGCCAGCAGCGTTTCTGATAGCGGGAGGCAAGAGACCCAGTACTTC. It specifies CASSVSDSGRQETQYF.